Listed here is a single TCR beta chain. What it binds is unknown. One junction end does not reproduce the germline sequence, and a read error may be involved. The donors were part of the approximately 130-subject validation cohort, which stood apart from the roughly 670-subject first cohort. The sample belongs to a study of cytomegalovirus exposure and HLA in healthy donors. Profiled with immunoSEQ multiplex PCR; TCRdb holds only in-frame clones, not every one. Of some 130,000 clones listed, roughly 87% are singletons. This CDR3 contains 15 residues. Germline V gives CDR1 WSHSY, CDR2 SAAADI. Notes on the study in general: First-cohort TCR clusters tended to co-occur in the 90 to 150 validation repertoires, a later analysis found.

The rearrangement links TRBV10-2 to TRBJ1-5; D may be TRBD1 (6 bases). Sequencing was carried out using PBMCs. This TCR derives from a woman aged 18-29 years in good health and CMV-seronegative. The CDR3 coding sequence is TGCGCCAGCCGTGACGACAGGTGGGGAAATCAGCCCCAGCATTTT. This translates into CASRDDRWGNQPQHF.